These 21 T cell receptor beta chains were sequenced from one sample in a study of T cell responses to AZD1222 COVID-19 vaccine (dated by TCRdb to the early 2020s). Libraries were built with the immunoSEQ multiplex PCR assay. The source is immuneACCESS, and TCRdb retained only in-frame sequences with V and J called. Part of the clones is not carried over; for the studies checked, unresolved V genes explain less than half of this, and the remainder is unexplained. Here the sample has under 150,000 clones; around nine tenths occur a single time. The top ten clones comprise about 9.4% of the sample. In light of the paper, this sample's time point label describes: about 28 days (+/-7) after the second vaccine dose. Material: peripheral blood, obtained 28 days after the second AZD1222 dose. The receptors were gathered from an adult who received the AZD1222 COVID-19 vaccine.

This chain links TRBV7-9 with TRBJ2-5; 11 nucleotides align to TRBD1. Trimming removed 5 bases from V and 1 base from J; junction bases left unmatched: 3. The CDR3 totals 15 residues. Per germline, CDR1 SEHNR and CDR2 FQNEAQ (reference sequence). The CDR3 protein is CASSTGQGAQETQYF. The CDR3 region has the DNA TGTGCCAGCAGCACCGGACAGGGGGCCCAAGAGACCCAGTACTTC. Full variable domain (remainder filled in from reference TRBV7-9 and TRBJ2-5): DTGVSQNPRHKITKRGQNVTFRCDPISEHNRLYWYRQTLGQGPEFLTYFQNEAQLEKSRLLSDRFSAERPKGSFSTLEIQRTEQGDSAMYLCASSTGQGAQETQYFGPGTRLLVL.

The V call is TRBV5-1, the J call TRBJ1-1; 9 bases match TRBD1. J was trimmed by 4 bases and V by 5 bases; bases with no gene match: 0. CDR3 length equals 12 residues. Germline V gene sequence: CDR1 SGHRS, CDR2 YFSETQ. DNA of the CDR3: TGCGCCAGCAGGACAGGGGGCACTGAAGCTTTCTTT. As protein: CASRTGGTEAFF.

V usage is TRBV7-9 and J usage is TRBJ2-2, with a weak D call TRBD2 (5 bases). The germline gives CDR1 SEHNR, CDR2 FQNEAQ (reference sequence). V was clipped by 4 bases and J by 8 bases, with 8 bases between them. The CDR3 runs 12 residues. The CDR3 here is CASSSGGGELFF. The CDR3 nucleotides read TGTGCCAGCAGCTCAGGAGGAGGGGAGCTGTTTTTT. Filled out from reference TRBV7-9 and TRBJ2-2, the complete variable domain reads DTGVSQNPRHKITKRGQNVTFRCDPISEHNRLYWYRQTLGQGPEFLTYFQNEAQLEKSRLLSDRFSAERPKGSFSTLEIQRTEQGDSAMYLCASSSGGGELFFGEGSRLTVL.

This chain uses TRBV4-2 with TRBJ1-1; 7 bases map to TRBD1. This CDR3 has 14 residues. The germline V gene encodes CDR1 LGHNA and CDR2 YNFKEQ. J gave up 8 bases and V 4 bases, and 10 bases lay outside the gene matches. As DNA, the CDR3 is TGTGCCAGCAGCCGAGGGGGCGTGGAGGAGGAAGCTTTCTTT. Translation gives CASSRGGVEEEAFF.

The chain employs TRBV4-1 and TRBJ1-2; 10 bases agree with TRBD1. This CDR3 region has 16 residues. The junction had 5 bases not matched to a gene; V was cut back by 1 base and J by 3 bases. CDR1 MGHRA and CDR2 YSYEKL come from the germline V gene. In DNA form, the CDR3 reads TGCGCCAGCAGCCAAGGACAGGGGGCTGGCTACTATGGCTACACCTTC. Translated: CASSQGQGAGYYGYTF.

This rearrangement joins TRBV18 to TRBJ2-7; D not certain. V lost 3 bases to trimming and J lost 3 bases, with 9 bases between them. This CDR3 region has 13 residues. Germline V gene lookup returns CDR1 KGHSH and CDR2 LQKENI. This CDR3 reads CASSPGSNYEQYF. CDR3 bases: TGTGCCAGCTCACCGGGCAGTAACTACGAGCAGTACTTC.

The V and J genes are TRBV5-4 and TRBJ2-5, with a tentative D call TRBD2 (6 bases). The V end was cut by 0 bases, the J end by 3 bases, with 12 bases between. Germline assignment: CDR1 SGHNT and CDR2 YYREEE (reference sequence). CDR3 length: 15 amino acids. CDR3 nucleotide sequence: TGTGCCAGCAGCTTGGGCGGCCCGGGGGAAGAGACCCAGTACTTC. Residues: CASSLGGPGEETQYF.

The chain links TRBV9 to TRBJ1-3; 7 positions agree with TRBD1. Losses at the gene ends were 0 bases for V and 8 bases for J; bases not matched to a gene: 8. The CDR3 extends over 15 amino acids. In germline, CDR1 is SGDLS, CDR2 YYNGEE. The CDR3 nucleotides read TGTGCCAGCAGCGTAGCTACCGCAGGGGGGGACACCATATATTTT. Translation gives CASSVATAGGDTIYF.

This sequence joins TRBV3-1 (or the pseudogene TRBV3-2) and TRBJ2-1, with 11 bases matching TRBD2. Germline V gives CDR1 LGHDT, CDR2 YNNKEL (reference sequence). The trim removed 5 bases at V and 3 bases at J, leaving 3 bases unmatched. The CDR3 sequence is 15 residues long. Written as DNA, the CDR3 is TGTGCCAGCAGCACTAGCGGGGGTAACTACAATGAGCAGTTCTTC. Amino acid sequence: CASSTSGGNYNEQFF.

This chain connects TRBV3-1 (or the pseudogene TRBV3-2) to TRBJ1-5, with a tentative D call TRBD1 (5 bases). Trimming removed 2 bases at V and 2 bases at J, with 7 bases between. The CDR3 loop spans 14 amino acids. CDR1 LGHDT and CDR2 YNNKEL come from the germline V gene (reference sequence). The CDR3 is CASSQSRGNQPQHF. The CDR3 DNA reads as TGTGCCAGCAGCCAAAGCAGGGGCAATCAGCCCCAGCATTTT.

The CDR3 DNA follows: TGCAGTGCACGGCGAAGCGGCGAGCAGTTCTTC. It specifies CSARRSGEQFF. The chain has TRBV20-1 and TRBJ2-1; D may be TRBD2 (5 bases). The CDR3 extends over 11 amino acids. The V gene lost 6 bases and the J gene lost 10 bases, with 13 bases spanning the gap. Germline V lookup: CDR1 DFQATT, CDR2 SNEGSKA (reference sequence).

The chain recombines TRBV4-1 with TRBJ1-4; no firm D call. This CDR3 has 13 amino acids. Trimming removed 4 bases from V and 6 bases from J, with 9 bases in between. The germline gives CDR1 MGHRA, CDR2 YSYEKL. The CDR3 DNA sequence: TGCGCCAGCAGCCTAGTGGGTGATGAAAAACTGTTTTTT. It translates to CASSLVGDEKLFF.

This chain links TRBV10-3 with TRBJ1-4; maybe TRBD1 (5 bases). Trimming left V 3 bases short and J 2 bases short, with 10 bases between. The CDR3 totals 15 residues. CDR1 is ENHRY and CDR2 is SYGVKD in the germline V gene. The CDR3 reads CAISDSGGTNEKLFF. In DNA, the CDR3 is TGTGCCATCAGTGATTCTGGGGGTACTAATGAAAAACTGTTTTTT.

J is TRBJ1-1 and V is TRBV7-6; D might be TRBD1 (6 bases). Germline V gives CDR1 SGHVS, CDR2 FNYEAQ. The CDR3 is 17 residues long. The ends were cut back, 5 bases at V and 9 bases at J, with 28 bases in the middle. The CDR3 region is CASSTLRGARESVQAFF. CDR3 DNA: TGTGCCAGCAGCACGCTTAGGGGGGCTCGGGAGAGTGTCCAAGCTTTCTTT.

J is TRBJ2-1 and V is TRBV28, with 11 nucleotides matching TRBD2. Unmatched junction bases numbered 5, after V lost 6 bases and J lost 4 bases. This CDR3 has 15 residues. Germline V gene data show CDR1 as MDHEN and CDR2 as SYDVKM. The CDR3 spells CASSRGLAEYNEQFF. CDR3 coding DNA: TGTGCCAGCAGCCGGGGACTAGCGGAATACAATGAGCAGTTCTTC.

The rearrangement links TRBV10-3 to TRBJ2-3, with TRBD1 matching 9 bases. The CDR3 runs 15 residues. The V segment lost 4 bases and the J segment 4 bases; nucleotides outside the gene matches: 6. Germline V gives CDR1 ENHRY, CDR2 SYGVKD. Here the CDR3 DNA reads TGTGCCATCAGTGGTGGGACAGGGATCTCAGATACGCAGTATTTT. This translates into CAISGGTGISDTQYF.

The chain couples TRBV27 to TRBJ2-6; D perhaps matches TRBD1 (5 bases). Germline loops: CDR1 MNHEY, CDR2 SMNVEV (reference sequence). Between the trimmed V and J ends, which lost 5 bases and 0 bases, there was a span of 17 bases. The CDR3 length is 18 residues. This CDR3 is CASSPSPGPPSGANVLTF. The CDR3, as DNA: TGTGCCAGCAGTCCCTCGCCAGGGCCCCCCTCTGGGGCCAACGTCCTGACTTTC.

This chain connects TRBV3-1 (or the pseudogene TRBV3-2) to TRBJ1-5; D not certain. The germline V gene encodes CDR1 LGHDT and CDR2 YNNKEL (reference sequence). The CDR3 is 15 amino acids. V lost 1 base and J 0 bases, leaving 7 bases between the germline ends. CDR3 protein: CASSQGQTSNQPQHF. The CDR3 nucleotides are TGTGCCAGCAGCCAAGGGCAGACTAGCAATCAGCCCCAGCATTTT.

This sequence joins TRBV28 and TRBJ2-4; a weak D match, TRBD2 (6 bases). With 6 bases removed from V and 1 base from J, the gap between germline ends came to 16 bases. CDR1 is MDHEN, CDR2 SYDVKM, per germline. The CDR3 length is 16 residues. CDR3: CASSPPRLVAKNIQYF. CDR3 in DNA: TGTGCCAGCAGCCCGCCCCGACTAGTGGCCAAAAACATTCAGTACTTC.

The chain is built from TRBV3-1 (or the pseudogene TRBV3-2) and TRBJ1-5, with a weak D call TRBD1 (5 bases). V was trimmed by 3 bases and J by 5 bases, leaving 8 bases between them. This CDR3 has 13 amino acids. CDR1 and CDR2 (germline): LGHDT, YNNKEL (reference sequence). The CDR3 is CASSQTGDQPQHF. CDR3 nucleotides: TGTGCCAGCAGCCAGACGGGGGATCAGCCCCAGCATTTT.

CDR3 region: CASSFEAYLQFF. The CDR3 DNA reads TGTGCCAGCAGTTTTGAGGCTTATCTGCAGTTCTTC. The chain couples TRBV28 to TRBJ2-1, with D uncertain. CDR3 size: 12 residues. Germline assignment: CDR1 MDHEN and CDR2 SYDVKM. Trimming took 3 bases from V and 12 from J, leaving 12 bases between them.